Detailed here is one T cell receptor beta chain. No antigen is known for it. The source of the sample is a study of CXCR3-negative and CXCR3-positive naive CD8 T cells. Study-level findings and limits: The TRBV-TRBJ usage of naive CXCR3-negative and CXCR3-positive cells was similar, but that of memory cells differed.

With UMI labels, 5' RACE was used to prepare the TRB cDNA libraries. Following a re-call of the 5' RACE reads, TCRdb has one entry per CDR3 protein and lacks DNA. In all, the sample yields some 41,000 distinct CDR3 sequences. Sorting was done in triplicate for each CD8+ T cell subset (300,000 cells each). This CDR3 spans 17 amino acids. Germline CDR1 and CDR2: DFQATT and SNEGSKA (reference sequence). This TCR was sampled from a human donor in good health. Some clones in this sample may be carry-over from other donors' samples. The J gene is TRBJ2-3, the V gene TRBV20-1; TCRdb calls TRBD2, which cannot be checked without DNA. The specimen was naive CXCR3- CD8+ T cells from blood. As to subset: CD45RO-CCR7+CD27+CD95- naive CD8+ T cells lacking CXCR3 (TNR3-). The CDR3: CSARDDASGPSTDTQYF.